Shown below are 25 T cell receptor beta chains from a single sample sequenced in a study of stem cell transplantation in POMP-related autoinflammatory disease. This table comes from immunoSEQ multiplex PCR, and its TCRdb copy is limited to in-frame clones, with some not included. The table records 33,000 or so clones, 80% to 90% of them present only once. Sequenced here: CD4+ T cells from PBMCs, sampled before stem cell transplantation. These receptors were obtained from a human donor with POMP-related autoinflammation and immune dysregulation (PRAID).

The chain links TRBV21-1 to TRBJ1-2. TRBV21-1 is assigned pseudogene status. CDR3 length: 12 residues. This CDR3 reads CASSKRVDGYTF. CDR3 DNA: TGTGCCAGCAGCAAAAGAGTGGATGGCTACACCTTC.

In its sample, this clone was seen once. The rearrangement uses TRBV4-1 and TRBJ1-2; 9 bases are a match to TRBD1. The CDR3 is 16 residues long. CDR1 and CDR2 (germline): MGHRA, YSYEKL. V trimming: 1 base; J trimming: 10 bases; junction bases outside the gene matches: 13. The CDR3 bases are TGCGCCAGCAGCCAAGTTAAACAGGGGGCGTTTCATTTCTACACCTTC. It translates to CASSQVKQGAFHFYTF.

The rearrangement links TRBV2 to TRBJ1-1; the D is unclear. V gave up 3 bases and J gave up 4 bases, with 12 bases separating them. CDR1 SNHLY and CDR2 FYNNEI come from the germline V gene. This CDR3 has 14 amino acids. In nucleotides, the CDR3 is TGTGCCAGCAGTGACAGAGGTCGGATCACTGAAGCTTTCTTT. It translates to CASSDRGRITEAFF. The full variable domain, its missing parts supplied by reference TRBV2 and TRBJ1-1, is EPEVTQTPSHQVTQMGQEVILRCVPISNHLYFYWYRQILGQKVEFLVSFYNNEISEKSEIFDDQFSVERPDGSNFTLKIRSTKLEDSAMYFCASSDRGRITEAFFGQGTRLTVV.

The chain has TRBV6-1 and TRBJ2-7, with 7 bases lining up with TRBD1. This CDR3 has 13 residues. Germline CDR1 is MNHNS and CDR2 is SASEGT. The J segment lost 0 bases and the V segment lost 8 bases, leaving 4 bases of the junction unmatched. CDR3 nucleotide sequence: TGTGCCAGCGGAAGGGACAGCTCCTACGAGCAGTACTTC. It codes for CASGRDSSYEQYF.

This chain uses TRBV6-4 with TRBJ1-5; D is uncertain. Germline CDR1 is MRHNA and CDR2 is SNTAGT. CDR3 length equals 14 residues. V was clipped by 2 bases and J by 4 bases, with 9 bases between them. The CDR3 loop reads CASSDLLRNQPQHF. CDR3 DNA: TGTGCCAGCAGTGACCTCCTGCGAAATCAGCCCCAGCATTTT.

This chain joins TRBV7-3 and TRBJ2-3; TRBD2 matches at 10 bases. The CDR3 is made up of 14 amino acids. Germline-derived CDR1 and CDR2 are SGHTA and FQGTGA. V lost 5 bases, J lost 1 base, and 0 bases stayed unmatched. CDR3 coding DNA: TGTGCCAGCAGCCTAGCGGGAGGCACAGATACGCAGTATTTT. Protein sequence: CASSLAGGTDTQYF.

The V gene is TRBV5-4, the J gene TRBJ1-2; 7 bases fit TRBD1. The CDR3 extends over 13 amino acids. The junction had 5 bases not matched to a gene; V was cut back by 3 bases and J by 6 bases. Germline-derived CDR1 and CDR2 are SGHNT and YYREEE (reference sequence). CDR3 nucleotides: TGTGCCAGCAGCTCACTTGACAGGGATGGCTACACCTTC. Encoded protein: CASSSLDRDGYTF.

The chain couples TRBV7-7 to TRBJ2-2, with D perhaps matching TRBD1 (6 bases). Per the germline V gene, CDR1 is SSHAT and CDR2 is FNYEAQ (reference sequence). The CDR3 length is 16 residues. V was pared by 5 bases and J by 0 bases, with 13 bases between. The CDR3 DNA follows: TGTGCCAGCAGCAGCCAGGGGCCTCCGAACACCGGGGAGCTGTTTTTT. Amino acid sequence: CASSSQGPPNTGELFF.

This rearrangement joins TRBV5-1 to TRBJ2-3, with 7 bases fitting TRBD2. Germline lookup yields CDR1 SGHRS and CDR2 YFSETQ. V was pared by 5 bases and J by 0 bases, with 12 bases of the junction left unmatched. The CDR3 extends over 17 amino acids. The CDR3 loop is CASRGLAAEPSTDTQYF. CDR3 nucleotide sequence: TGCGCCAGCAGAGGGCTAGCGGCGGAACCTAGCACAGATACGCAGTATTTT.

The chain is built from TRBV7-2 and TRBJ2-1; 10 nucleotides agree with TRBD1. The V gene's germline CDR1 is SGHTA and CDR2 FQGNSA. There are 15 residues in the CDR3. V shed 3 bases, J shed 5 bases, and the junction held 4 bases outside the gene matches. Here the CDR3 reads CASSLTGGGHNEQFF. CDR3 sequence (DNA): TGTGCCAGCAGCTTGACAGGGGGCGGTCACAATGAGCAGTTCTTC.

The genes are TRBV4-2 and TRBJ1-4, with D uncertain. Germline V lookup: CDR1 LGHNA, CDR2 YNFKEQ. The CDR3 totals 15 residues. Deletions cut 1 base from V and 8 bases from J, with 14 bases between. CDR3 bases: TGTGCCAGCAGCCAAGGTATGGCAGCCCCGGAAAAACTGTTTTTT. Translated: CASSQGMAAPEKLFF.

The chain recombines TRBV5-1 with TRBJ1-1, with TRBD1 identical over 8 bases. Germline V gene data show CDR1 as SGHRS and CDR2 as YFSETQ. This CDR3 has 17 amino acids. The V segment lost 1 base and the J segment 1 base; nucleotides outside the gene matches: 9. CDR3 sequence (DNA): TGCGCCAGCAGCTTGTCCCAGGGGGCCCTATCGAACACTGAAGCTTTCTTT. Amino acids: CASSLSQGALSNTEAFF.

This chain connects TRBV5-1 to TRBJ2-5; D is uncertain. V was cut by 0 bases and J by 5 bases, with 11 bases left in between. The CDR3 is 14 amino acids. Per the germline V gene, CDR1 is SGHRS and CDR2 is YFSETQ. The DNA for the CDR3 is TGCGCCAGCAGCTTGGAGGGTTTGGGGGAGACCCAGTACTTC. This gives the protein CASSLEGLGETQYF.

This rearrangement joins TRBV19 to TRBJ2-2; 7 nucleotides line up with TRBD1. Germline V gene data show CDR1 as LNHDA and CDR2 as SQIVND (reference sequence). The CDR3 runs to 17 residues. V was pared by 7 bases and J by 5 bases, with 16 bases of the junction left unmatched. CDR3 bases: TGTGCCAGTAACGGACAGGCGGGTTTTCTTACTACCGGGGAGCTGTTTTTT. Translating gives CASNGQAGFLTTGELFF.

The chain employs TRBV4-1 and TRBJ2-1; 9 bases are a match to TRBD1. CDR1 and CDR2 (germline): MGHRA, YSYEKL. V shed 0 bases, J shed 5 bases, and the junction held 8 bases outside the gene matches. This CDR3 is 17 amino acids long. The CDR3 DNA sequence: TGCGCCAGCAGCCAAGATGAGTCGGGGACAGGGCACAATGAGCAGTTCTTC. It is translated as CASSQDESGTGHNEQFF.

This chain connects TRBV6-5 to TRBJ2-7, with 11 bases identical to TRBD2. The length of the CDR3 is 14 residues. The V gene's germline CDR1 is MNHEY and CDR2 SVGAGI. The V segment lost 4 bases and the J segment 5 bases; nucleotides outside the gene matches: 4. This CDR3 reads CASSSVAGGNEQYF. CDR3 DNA: TGTGCCAGCAGTTCAGTAGCGGGAGGGAACGAGCAGTACTTC.

This chain links TRBV9 with TRBJ2-7, with 9 bases matching TRBD2. Trimming took 0 bases from V and 6 from J; bases not matched to a gene: 4. The CDR3 sequence is 14 residues long. Germline V gene data show CDR1 as SGDLS and CDR2 as YYNGEE. The CDR3: CASSVGVAGAEQYF. DNA of the CDR3: TGTGCCAGCAGCGTAGGGGTAGCGGGGGCCGAGCAGTACTTC.

The rearrangement joins TRBV5-1 to TRBJ2-7; D gene unclear. The germline V gene encodes CDR1 SGHRS and CDR2 YFSETQ. The CDR3 runs 14 residues. Trimming removed 2 bases from V and 5 bases from J, with 14 bases in between. This CDR3 is CASSLTPARNEQYF. The CDR3 region has the DNA TGCGCCAGCAGCTTAACCCCCGCGAGGAACGAGCAGTACTTC.

The V gene is TRBV5-1, the J gene TRBJ1-1, with D unclear. V lost 0 bases and J 1 base, leaving 7 bases between the germline ends. CDR1 and CDR2 (germline): SGHRS, YFSETQ. There are 14 residues in the CDR3. CDR3 residues: CASSLVPGNTEAFF. In DNA, the CDR3 is TGCGCCAGCAGCTTGGTACCGGGGAACACTGAAGCTTTCTTT.

This chain joins TRBV5-1 and TRBJ2-7; D possibly corresponds to TRBD2 (6 bases). The CDR3 covers 14 residues. CDR1 and CDR2 (germline): SGHRS, YFSETQ. Trimming took 5 bases from V and 3 from J, leaving 15 bases between them. The CDR3 sequence: CASSQGTGDYEQYF. The CDR3 DNA is TGCGCCAGCAGTCAAGGGACTGGGGACTACGAGCAGTACTTC.

The CDR3 region has the DNA TGTGCCAGCAGTTACGTCCCCTTCTATGGCTACACCTTC. It translates to CASSYVPFYGYTF. The rearrangement joins TRBV6-5 to TRBJ1-2; D gene ambiguous. This CDR3 has 13 residues. Trimming removed 2 bases from V and 4 bases from J, with 8 bases in between. The germline V gene encodes CDR1 MNHEY and CDR2 SVGAGI.

This clone was seen only once. The chain links TRBV6-1 to TRBJ2-5; 7 bases align to TRBD2. Germline assignment: CDR1 MNHNS and CDR2 SASEGT. Trimming at V came to 7 bases and at J to 5 bases, leaving 10 bases not matched to a gene. This CDR3 has 14 amino acids. CDR3: CASTEAGRTETQYF. The CDR3 DNA sequence: TGTGCCAGCACCGAAGCGGGGCGCACCGAGACCCAGTACTTC.

This rearrangement joins TRBV7-7 to TRBJ2-5; D is undetermined. V was clipped by 6 bases and J by 4 bases, with 18 bases between them. In germline, CDR1 is SSHAT, CDR2 FNYEAQ (reference sequence). There are 15 residues in the CDR3. The CDR3 here is CASSQSLGAPETQYF. CDR3 in DNA: TGTGCCAGCAGTCAAAGCTTAGGCGCCCCAGAGACCCAGTACTTC.

In its sample, this clone was seen a few times. The chain uses TRBV6-5 and TRBJ1-5; the D gene is possibly TRBD1 (5 bases). The CDR3 runs to 15 residues. Trimming took off 9 bases at V and 2 bases at J, with 17 bases between the two ends. Germline V CDR1 and CDR2: MNHEY, SVGAGI. CDR3 in amino acids: CASQGRAFGNQPQHF. The CDR3 DNA reads as TGTGCCAGTCAGGGTAGGGCCTTTGGCAATCAGCCCCAGCATTTT.

The gene calls are TRBV5-1 and TRBJ1-2; weak D call: TRBD1 (5 bases). CDR3 length: 14 amino acids. CDR1 is SGHRS, CDR2 YFSETQ, per germline. Between the trimmed V and J ends, which lost 1 base and 8 bases, there was a span of 15 bases. The CDR3 is CASSLNDGAQGYTF. DNA of the CDR3: TGCGCCAGCAGCTTGAATGATGGGGCGCAAGGCTACACCTTC.